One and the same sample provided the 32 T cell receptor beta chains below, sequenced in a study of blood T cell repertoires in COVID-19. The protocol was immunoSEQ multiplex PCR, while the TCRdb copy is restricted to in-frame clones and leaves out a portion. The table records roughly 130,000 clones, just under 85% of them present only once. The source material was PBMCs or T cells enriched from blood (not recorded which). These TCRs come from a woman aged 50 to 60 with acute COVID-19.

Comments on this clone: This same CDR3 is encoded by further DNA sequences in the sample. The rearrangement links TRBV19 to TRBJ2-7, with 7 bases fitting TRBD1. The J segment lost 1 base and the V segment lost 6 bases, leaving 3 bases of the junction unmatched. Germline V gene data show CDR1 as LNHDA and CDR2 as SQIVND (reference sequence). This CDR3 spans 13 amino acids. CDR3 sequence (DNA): TGTGCCAGTAGACCGACAGGGTCCTACGAGCAGTACTTC. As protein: CASRPTGSYEQYF. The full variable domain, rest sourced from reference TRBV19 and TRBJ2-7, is DGGITQSPKYLFRKEGQNVTLSCEQNLNHDAMYWYRQDPGQGLRLIYYSQIVNDFQKGDIAEGYSVSREKKESFPLTVTSAQKNPTAFYLCASRPTGSYEQYFGPGTRLTVT.

CDR3 loop: CASSFDTTNTEAFF. The CDR3 region has the DNA TGCGCCAGCAGCTTTGACACGACGAACACTGAAGCTTTCTTT. V and J are TRBV5-1 and TRBJ1-1, with D hard to call. This CDR3 region has 14 residues. Trimming took off 2 bases at V and 1 base at J, with 9 bases between the two ends. Germline assignment: CDR1 SGHRS and CDR2 YFSETQ.

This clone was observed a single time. The CDR3 spells CASSTRAGELFF. DNA for the CDR3: TGTGCCAGTAGTACCCGAGCCGGGGAGCTGTTTTTT. The chain combines TRBV19 with TRBJ2-2; D is unresolved. This CDR3 spans 12 amino acids. V lost 4 bases to trimming and J lost 6 bases, with 6 bases between them. In germline, CDR1 is LNHDA, CDR2 SQIVND (reference sequence).

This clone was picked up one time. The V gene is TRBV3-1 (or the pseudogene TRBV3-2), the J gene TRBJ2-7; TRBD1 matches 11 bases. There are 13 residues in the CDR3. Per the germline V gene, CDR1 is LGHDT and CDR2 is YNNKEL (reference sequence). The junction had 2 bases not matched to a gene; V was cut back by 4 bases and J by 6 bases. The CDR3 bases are TGTGCCAGCAGCCTAGGGACAGGGGGCGAGCAGTACTTC. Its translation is CASSLGTGGEQYF.

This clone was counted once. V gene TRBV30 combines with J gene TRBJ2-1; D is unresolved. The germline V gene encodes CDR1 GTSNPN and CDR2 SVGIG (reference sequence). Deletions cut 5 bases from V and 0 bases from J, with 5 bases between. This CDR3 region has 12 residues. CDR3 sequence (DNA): TGTGCCTGGGAACTCTCCTACAATGAGCAGTTCTTC. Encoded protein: CAWELSYNEQFF.

This CDR3 reads CASSLGGPNQPQHF. The DNA of the CDR3 is TGTGCCAGCAGCTTAGGTGGGCCCAATCAGCCCCAGCATTTT. The chain links TRBV11-3 to TRBJ1-5; D is unresolved. The germline CDR1 and CDR2 sequences are SGHNT and YENEEA. Trimming pared 1 base from V and 3 bases from J, leaving 7 bases between. CDR3 length: 14 residues.

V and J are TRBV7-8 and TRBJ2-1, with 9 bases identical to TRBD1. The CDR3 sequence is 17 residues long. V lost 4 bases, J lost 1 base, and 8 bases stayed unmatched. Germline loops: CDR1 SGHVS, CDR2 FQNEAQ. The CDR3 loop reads CASSSDRGGNSYNEQFF. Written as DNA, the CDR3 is TGTGCCAGCAGCTCTGACAGGGGGGGGAATTCCTACAATGAGCAGTTCTTC.

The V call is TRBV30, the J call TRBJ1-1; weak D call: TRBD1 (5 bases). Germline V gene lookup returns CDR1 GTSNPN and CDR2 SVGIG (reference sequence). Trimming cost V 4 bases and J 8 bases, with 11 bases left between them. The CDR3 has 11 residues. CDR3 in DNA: TGTGCCTGGATAGGGGCTATCGAAGCTTTCTTT. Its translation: CAWIGAIEAFF.

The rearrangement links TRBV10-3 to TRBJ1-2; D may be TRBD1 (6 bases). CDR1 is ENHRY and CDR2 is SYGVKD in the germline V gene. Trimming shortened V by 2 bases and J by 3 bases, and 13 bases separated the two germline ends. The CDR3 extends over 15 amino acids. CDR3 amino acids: CAISEIQTGYYGYTF. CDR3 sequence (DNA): TGTGCCATCAGTGAGATTCAAACAGGGTACTATGGCTACACCTTC.

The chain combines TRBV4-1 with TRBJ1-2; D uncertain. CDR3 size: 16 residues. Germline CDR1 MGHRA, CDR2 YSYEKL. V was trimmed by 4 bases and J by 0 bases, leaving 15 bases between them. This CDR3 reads CASSPGPYRANYGYTF. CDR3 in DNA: TGCGCCAGCAGCCCCGGTCCATACAGAGCTAACTATGGCTACACCTTC.

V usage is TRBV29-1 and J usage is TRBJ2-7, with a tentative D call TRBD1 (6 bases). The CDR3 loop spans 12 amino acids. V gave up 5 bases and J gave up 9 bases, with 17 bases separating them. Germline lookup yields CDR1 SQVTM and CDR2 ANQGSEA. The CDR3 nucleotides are TGCAGCGTTCTCGGGGTACCACAGGGGCAGTACTTC. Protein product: CSVLGVPQGQYF.

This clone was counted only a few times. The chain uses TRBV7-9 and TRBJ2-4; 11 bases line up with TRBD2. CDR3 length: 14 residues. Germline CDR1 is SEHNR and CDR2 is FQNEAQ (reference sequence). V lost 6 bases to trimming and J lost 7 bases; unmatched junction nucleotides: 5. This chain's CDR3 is CASSLAGGSNIQYF. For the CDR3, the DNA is TGTGCCAGCAGTCTAGCGGGAGGTTCTAACATTCAGTACTTC.

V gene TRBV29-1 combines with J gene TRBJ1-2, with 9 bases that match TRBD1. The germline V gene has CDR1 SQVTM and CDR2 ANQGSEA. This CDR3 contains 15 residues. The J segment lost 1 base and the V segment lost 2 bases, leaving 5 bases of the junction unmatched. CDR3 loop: CSVEFRDRVNYGYTF. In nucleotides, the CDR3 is TGCAGCGTTGAATTCCGGGACAGGGTTAACTATGGCTACACCTTC.

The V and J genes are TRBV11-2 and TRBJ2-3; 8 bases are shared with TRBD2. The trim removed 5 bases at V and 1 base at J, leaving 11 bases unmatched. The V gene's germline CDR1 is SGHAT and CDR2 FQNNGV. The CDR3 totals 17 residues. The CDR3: CASSLLGAAGGTDTQYF. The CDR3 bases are TGTGCCAGCAGCCTACTTGGTGCAGCGGGAGGCACAGATACGCAGTATTTT.

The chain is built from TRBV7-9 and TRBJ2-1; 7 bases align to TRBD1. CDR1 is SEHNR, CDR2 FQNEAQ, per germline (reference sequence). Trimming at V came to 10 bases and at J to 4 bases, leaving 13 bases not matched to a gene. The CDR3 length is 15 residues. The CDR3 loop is CATTRQGNRYNEQFF. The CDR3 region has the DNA TGTGCCACCACACGACAGGGAAACCGATACAATGAGCAGTTCTTC. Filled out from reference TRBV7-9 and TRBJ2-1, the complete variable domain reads DTGVSQNPRHKITKRGQNVTFRCDPISEHNRLYWYRQTLGQGPEFLTYFQNEAQLEKSRLLSDRFSAERPKGSFSTLEIQRTEQGDSAMYLCATTRQGNRYNEQFFGPGTRLTVL.

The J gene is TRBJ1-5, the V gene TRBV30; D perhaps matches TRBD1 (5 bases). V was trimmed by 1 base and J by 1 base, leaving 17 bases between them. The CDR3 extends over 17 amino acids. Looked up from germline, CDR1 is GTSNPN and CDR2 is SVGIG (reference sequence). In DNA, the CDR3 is TGTGCCTGGAGTGAGGACCGGGGGGTGAAAAGCAATCAGCCCCAGCATTTT. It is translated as CAWSEDRGVKSNQPQHF.

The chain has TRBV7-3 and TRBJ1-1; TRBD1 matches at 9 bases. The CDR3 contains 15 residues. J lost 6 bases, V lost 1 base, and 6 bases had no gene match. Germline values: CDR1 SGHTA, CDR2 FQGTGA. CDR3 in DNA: TGTGCCAGCAGCTTAAACACCGGGACAGGGTCTGAAGCTTTCTTT. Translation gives CASSLNTGTGSEAFF.

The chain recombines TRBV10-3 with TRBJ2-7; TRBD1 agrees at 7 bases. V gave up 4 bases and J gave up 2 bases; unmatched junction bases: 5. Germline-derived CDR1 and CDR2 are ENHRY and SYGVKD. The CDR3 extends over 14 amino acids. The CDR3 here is CAISADRETYEQYF. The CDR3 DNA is TGTGCCATCAGTGCCGACAGGGAAACCTACGAGCAGTACTTC.

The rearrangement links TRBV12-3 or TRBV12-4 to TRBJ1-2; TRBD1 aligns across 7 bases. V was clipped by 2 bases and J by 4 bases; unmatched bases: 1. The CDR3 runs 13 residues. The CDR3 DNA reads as TGTGCCAGCAGTTTATCAGGGGGCTATGGCTACACCTTC. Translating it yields CASSLSGGYGYTF.

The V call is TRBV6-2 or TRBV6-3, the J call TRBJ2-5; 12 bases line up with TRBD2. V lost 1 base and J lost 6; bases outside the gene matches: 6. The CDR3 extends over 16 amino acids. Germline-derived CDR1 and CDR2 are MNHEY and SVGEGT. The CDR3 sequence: CASSYLLAGGGKTQYF. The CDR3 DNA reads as TGTGCCAGCAGTTACTTACTAGCGGGAGGCGGAAAGACCCAGTACTTC.

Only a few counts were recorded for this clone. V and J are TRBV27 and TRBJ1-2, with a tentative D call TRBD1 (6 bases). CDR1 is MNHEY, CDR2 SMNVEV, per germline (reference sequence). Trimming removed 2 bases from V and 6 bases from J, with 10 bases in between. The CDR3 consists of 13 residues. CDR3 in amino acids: CASSLEGVDGYTF. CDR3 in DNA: TGTGCCAGCAGTTTAGAGGGGGTTGATGGCTACACCTTC.

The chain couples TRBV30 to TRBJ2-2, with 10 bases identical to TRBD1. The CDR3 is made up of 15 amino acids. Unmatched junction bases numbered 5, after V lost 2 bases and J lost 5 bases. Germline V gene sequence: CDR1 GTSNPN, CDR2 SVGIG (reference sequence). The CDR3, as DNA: TGTGCCTGGAGTCTTGGGACAGGGGTGACCGGGGAGCTGTTTTTT. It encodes CAWSLGTGVTGELFF.

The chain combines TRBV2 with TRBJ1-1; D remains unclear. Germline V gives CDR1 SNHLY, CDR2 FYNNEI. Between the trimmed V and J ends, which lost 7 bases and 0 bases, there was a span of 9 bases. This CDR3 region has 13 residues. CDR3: CASKPSVNTEAFF. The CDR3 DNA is TGTGCCAGCAAGCCCAGCGTGAACACTGAAGCTTTCTTT.

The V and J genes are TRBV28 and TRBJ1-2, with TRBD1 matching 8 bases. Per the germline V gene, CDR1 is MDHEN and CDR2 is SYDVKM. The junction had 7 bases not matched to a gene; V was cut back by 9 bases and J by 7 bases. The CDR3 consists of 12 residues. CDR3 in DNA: TGTGCCAGTTACAGGGGGGCGGGTGGCTACACCTTC. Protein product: CASYRGAGGYTF.

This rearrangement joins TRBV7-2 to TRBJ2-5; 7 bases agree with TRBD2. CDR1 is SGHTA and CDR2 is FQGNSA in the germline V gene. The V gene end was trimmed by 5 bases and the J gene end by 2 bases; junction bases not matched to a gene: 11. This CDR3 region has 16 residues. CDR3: CASSLAPSSGQETQYF. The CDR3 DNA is TGTGCCAGCAGCCTGGCCCCTTCTAGCGGACAAGAGACCCAGTACTTC.

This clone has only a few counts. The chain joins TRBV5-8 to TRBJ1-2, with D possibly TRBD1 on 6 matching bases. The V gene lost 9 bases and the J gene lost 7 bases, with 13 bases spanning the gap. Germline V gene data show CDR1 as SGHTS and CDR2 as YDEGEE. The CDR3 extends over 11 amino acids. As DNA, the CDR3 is TGTGCCACCCAAAGGGGGTCTGGCTACACCTTC. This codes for CATQRGSGYTF.

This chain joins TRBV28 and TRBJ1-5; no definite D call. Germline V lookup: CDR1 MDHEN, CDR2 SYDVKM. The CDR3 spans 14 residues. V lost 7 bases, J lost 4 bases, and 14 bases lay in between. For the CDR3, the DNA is TGTGCCAGCACTCGGCTAGCAGGTAATCAGCCCCAGCATTTT. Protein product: CASTRLAGNQPQHF.

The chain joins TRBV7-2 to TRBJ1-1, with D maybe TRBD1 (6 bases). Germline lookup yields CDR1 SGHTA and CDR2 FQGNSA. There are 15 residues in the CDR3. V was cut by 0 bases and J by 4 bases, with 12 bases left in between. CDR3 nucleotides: TGTGCCAGCAGCTTAGCTAGGGGGGGCACCACTGAAGCTTTCTTT. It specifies CASSLARGGTTEAFF.

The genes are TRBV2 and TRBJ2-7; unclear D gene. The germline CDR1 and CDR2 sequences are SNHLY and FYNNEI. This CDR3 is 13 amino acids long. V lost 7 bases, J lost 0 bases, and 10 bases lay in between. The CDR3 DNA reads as TGTGCCAGCAAAGGCGGCAGCTCCTACGAGCAGTACTTC. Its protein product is CASKGGSSYEQYF.

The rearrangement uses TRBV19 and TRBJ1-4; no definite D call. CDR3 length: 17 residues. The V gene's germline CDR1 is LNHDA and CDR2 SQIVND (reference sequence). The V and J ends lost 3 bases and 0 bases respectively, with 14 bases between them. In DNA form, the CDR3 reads TGTGCCAGTAGTATCCCCCAGAATCTTGCAACTAATGAAAAACTGTTTTTT. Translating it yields CASSIPQNLATNEKLFF.

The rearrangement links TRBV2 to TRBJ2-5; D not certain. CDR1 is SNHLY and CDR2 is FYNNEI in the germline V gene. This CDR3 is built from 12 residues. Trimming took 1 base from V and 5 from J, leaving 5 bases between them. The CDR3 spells CASSEVSETQYF. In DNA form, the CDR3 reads TGTGCCAGCAGTGAAGTATCGGAGACCCAGTACTTC.

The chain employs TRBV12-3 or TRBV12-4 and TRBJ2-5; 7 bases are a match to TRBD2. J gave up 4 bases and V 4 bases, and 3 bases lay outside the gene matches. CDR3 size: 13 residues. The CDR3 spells CASSSWGGETQYF. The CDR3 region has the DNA TGTGCCAGCAGTTCCTGGGGGGGAGAGACCCAGTACTTC.